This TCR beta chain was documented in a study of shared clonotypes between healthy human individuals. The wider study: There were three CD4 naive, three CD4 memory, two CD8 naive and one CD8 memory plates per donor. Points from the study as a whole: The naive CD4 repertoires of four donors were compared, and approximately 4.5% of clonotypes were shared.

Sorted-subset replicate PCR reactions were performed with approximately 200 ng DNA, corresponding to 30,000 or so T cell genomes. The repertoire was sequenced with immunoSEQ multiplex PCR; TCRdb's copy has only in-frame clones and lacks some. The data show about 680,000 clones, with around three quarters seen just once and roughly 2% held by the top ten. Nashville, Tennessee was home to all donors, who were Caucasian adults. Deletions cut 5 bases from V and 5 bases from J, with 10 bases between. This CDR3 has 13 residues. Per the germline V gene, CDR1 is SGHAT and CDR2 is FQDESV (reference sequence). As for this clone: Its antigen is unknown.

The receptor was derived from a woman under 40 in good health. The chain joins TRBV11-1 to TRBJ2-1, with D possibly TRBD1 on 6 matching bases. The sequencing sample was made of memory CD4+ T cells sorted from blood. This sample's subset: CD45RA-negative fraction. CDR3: CASSTWDNNEQFF. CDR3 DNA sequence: TGTGCCAGCAGCACTTGGGACAACAATGAGCAGTTCTTC.